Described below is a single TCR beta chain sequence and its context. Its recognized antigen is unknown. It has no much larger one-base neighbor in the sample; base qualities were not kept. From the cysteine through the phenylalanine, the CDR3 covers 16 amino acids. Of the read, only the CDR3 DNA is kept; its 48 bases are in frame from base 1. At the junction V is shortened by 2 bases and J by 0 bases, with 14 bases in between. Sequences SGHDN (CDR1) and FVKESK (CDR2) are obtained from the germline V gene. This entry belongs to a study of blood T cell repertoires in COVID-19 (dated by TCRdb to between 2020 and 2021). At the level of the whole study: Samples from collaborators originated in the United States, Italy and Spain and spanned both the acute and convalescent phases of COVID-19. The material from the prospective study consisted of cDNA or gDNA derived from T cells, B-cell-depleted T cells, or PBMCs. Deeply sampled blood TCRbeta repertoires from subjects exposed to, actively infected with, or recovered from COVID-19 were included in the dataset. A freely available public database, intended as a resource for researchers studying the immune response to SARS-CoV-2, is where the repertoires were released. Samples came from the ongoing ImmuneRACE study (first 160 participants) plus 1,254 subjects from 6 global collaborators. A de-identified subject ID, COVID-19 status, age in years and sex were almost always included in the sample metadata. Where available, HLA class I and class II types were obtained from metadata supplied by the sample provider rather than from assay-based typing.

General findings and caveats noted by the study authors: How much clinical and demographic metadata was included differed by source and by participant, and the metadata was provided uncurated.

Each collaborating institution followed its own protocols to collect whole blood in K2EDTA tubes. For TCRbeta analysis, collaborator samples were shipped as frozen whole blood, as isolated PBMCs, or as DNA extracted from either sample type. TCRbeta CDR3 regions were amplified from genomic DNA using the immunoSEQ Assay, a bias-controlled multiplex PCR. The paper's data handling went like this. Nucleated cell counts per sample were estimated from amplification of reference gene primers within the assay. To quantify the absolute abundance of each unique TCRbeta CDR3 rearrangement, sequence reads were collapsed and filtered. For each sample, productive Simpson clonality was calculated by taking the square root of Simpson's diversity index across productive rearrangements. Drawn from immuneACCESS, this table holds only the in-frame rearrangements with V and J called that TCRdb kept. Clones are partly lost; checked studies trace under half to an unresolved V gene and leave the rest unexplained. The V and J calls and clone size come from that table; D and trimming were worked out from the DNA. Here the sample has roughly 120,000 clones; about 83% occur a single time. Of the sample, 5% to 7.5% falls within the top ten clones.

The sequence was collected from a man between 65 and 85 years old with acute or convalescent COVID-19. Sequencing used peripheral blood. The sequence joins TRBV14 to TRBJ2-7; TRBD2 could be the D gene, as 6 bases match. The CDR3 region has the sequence CASSQSLGTYSYEQYF. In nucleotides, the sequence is TGTGCCAGCAGCCAATCGTTAGGGACTTACTCCTACGAGCAGTACTTC.